Listed below are T cell receptor beta chains from one sample, sequenced in a study of human T cells and chemical hapten exposure. TCRdb re-called the RACE reads through MiXCR, storing one row per CDR3 protein. The sample yields 40,000 to 65,000 distinct CDR3 sequences, 11% seen once. The source was whole blood, collected in connection with sensitization to the hapten diphenylcyclopropenone (DPC). These TCRs come from a woman between 40 and 55 years old with alopecia areata. Some clones in this sample may be carry-over from other donors' samples. Each CDR3 is given with its conserved first and last residue. D genes are given only for firm matches. Clone size is stated in some rows and not others, as once, few, many or a class when expanded.

V: TRBV7-6
D: TRBD1
J: TRBJ1-5
size: many
DNA: TGTGCCAGCAGCCCCGGGACAGGGCGCAATCAGCCCCAGCATTTT
CDR3: CASSPGTGRNQPQHF

V: TRBV20-1
D: NA
J: TRBJ1-2
size: many
DNA: TGCAGTGCTAGAGATCCTTGGAAAGATGGCTACACCTTC
CDR3: CSARDPWKDGYTF

V: TRBV20-1
D: TRBD1
J: TRBJ1-1
size: many
DNA: TGCAGTGCTTGGCGACAGGGCGGGAACACTGAAGCTTTCTTT
CDR3: CSAWRQGGNTEAFF

V: TRBV7-9
D: NA
J: TRBJ1-1
size: few
DNA: TGTGCCAGCAGCTTACAGGGAGGGCGGATGAACACTGAAGCTTTCTTT
CDR3: CASSLQGGRMNTEAFF

V: TRBV28
D: NA
J: TRBJ2-3
size: many
DNA: TGTGCCAGCAGTTTGTCGAAGGGCGTGAATACGCAGTATTTT
CDR3: CASSLSKGVNTQYF

V: TRBV20-1
D: NA
J: TRBJ1-6
size: NA
DNA: TGCAGTGCTAGTGCCAATTCACCCCTCCACTTT
CDR3: CSASANSPLHF

V: TRBV28
D: NA
J: TRBJ2-1
size: many
DNA: TGTGCCAGCAGAATAGCTATCCGGGAGATAACGTACAATGAGCAGTTCTTC
CDR3: CASRIAIREITYNEQFF

V: TRBV20-1
D: NA
J: TRBJ1-1
size: few
DNA: TGCAGTGCTAGCCATCAGGGGACTGAAGCTTTCTTT
CDR3: CSASHQGTEAFF

V: TRBV11-3
D: NA
J: TRBJ1-1
size: NA
DNA: TGTGCCAGCAGCTTCAGGCCGATGCGTGTGTCCACTGAAGCTTTCTTT
CDR3: CASSFRPMRVSTEAFF

V: TRBV20-1
D: NA
J: TRBJ1-5
size: few
DNA: TGCAGTGCTAAGAACAGAAATCAGCCCCAGCATTTT
CDR3: CSAKNRNQPQHF

V: TRBV7-2
D: TRBD2
J: TRBJ2-5
size: few
DNA: TGTGCCAGCAGCTTCAGACCGGGACTAGATCAAGAGACCCAGTACTTC
CDR3: CASSFRPGLDQETQYF

V: TRBV4-1
D: NA
J: TRBJ1-1
size: NA
DNA: TGCGCCAGCAGCCACACCCAATCAAGGGGTCCGAAGAACACTGAAGCTTTCTTT
CDR3: CASSHTQSRGPKNTEAFF

V: TRBV15
D: TRBD2
J: TRBJ2-1
size: many
DNA: TGTGCCACCAGCATCGAATTACTAGCGGGGGTGGATCAGTTCTTC
CDR3: CATSIELLAGVDQFF

V: TRBV7-2
D: NA
J: TRBJ1-5
size: many
DNA: TGTGCCAGCAGCTTAGCAGGGAATAGCAATCAGCCCCAGCATTTT
CDR3: CASSLAGNSNQPQHF

V: TRBV29-1
D: NA
J: TRBJ1-6
size: few
DNA: TGCAGCGTTGCCTGGGGGGATAATTCACCCCTCCACTTT
CDR3: CSVAWGDNSPLHF

V: TRBV7-9
D: NA
J: TRBJ1-4
size: many
DNA: TGTGCCAGCAGCCCCCTCGGCGGGCGTGAAAAACTGTTTTTT
CDR3: CASSPLGGREKLFF

V: TRBV11-2
D: NA
J: TRBJ1-5
size: NA
DNA: TGTGCCAGCAGCCCCCAGGGAGTTACTCAGCCCCAGCATTTT
CDR3: CASSPQGVTQPQHF

V: TRBV7-9
D: NA
J: TRBJ1-1
size: many
DNA: TGTGCCAGCAGCTCTCACGAGGGGAACACTGAAGCTTTCTTT
CDR3: CASSSHEGNTEAFF

V: TRBV14
D: TRBD2
J: TRBJ2-1
size: many
DNA: TGTGCCAGCAGCCAAGATCAGTGGACTAGCGCCTACAATGAGCAGTTCTTC
CDR3: CASSQDQWTSAYNEQFF

V: TRBV29-1
D: NA
J: TRBJ2-5
size: NA
DNA: TGCAGCGTTGCGGAAGAAGAGACCCAGTACTTC
CDR3: CSVAEEETQYF

V: TRBV7-8
D: NA
J: TRBJ2-5
size: NA
DNA: TGTGCCAGCAGCTTACAAGACAGCCAAGAGACCCAGTACTTC
CDR3: CASSLQDSQETQYF

V: TRBV7-9
D: NA
J: TRBJ2-2
size: many
DNA: TGTGCCAGCAGCCGCCAGGGGAACACCGGGGAGCTGTTTTTT
CDR3: CASSRQGNTGELFF

V: TRBV5-1
D: NA
J: TRBJ2-7
size: few
DNA: TGCGCCAGCAGCTTGCAGGGTACCAACGAGCAGTACTTC
CDR3: CASSLQGTNEQYF

V: TRBV18
D: NA
J: TRBJ1-2
size: NA
DNA: TGTGCCAGCTCACCTGCGGCGCAGACCTATGGCTACACCTTC
CDR3: CASSPAAQTYGYTF

V: TRBV6-2/TRBV6-3
D: TRBD1
J: TRBJ1-1
size: few
DNA: TGTGCCAGCAGTTACGAGACAGGGGGAATGAACACTGAAGCTTTCTTT
CDR3: CASSYETGGMNTEAFF

V: TRBV4-1
D: NA
J: TRBJ2-7
size: many
DNA: TGCGCCAGCAGCCAAGAGAGGGCCGCCTACGAGCAGTACTTC
CDR3: CASSQERAAYEQYF

V: TRBV10-3
D: NA
J: TRBJ2-7
size: many
DNA: TGTGCCATCAGTGATATTGCCCGGGCAGCCGAGCAGTACTTC
CDR3: CAISDIARAAEQYF

V: TRBV5-4
D: NA
J: TRBJ2-1
size: many
DNA: TGTGCCAGCAGCTTGGGGGCTAGTAGTTCCGGGAACAATGAGCAGTTCTTC
CDR3: CASSLGASSSGNNEQFF

V: TRBV24-1
D: NA
J: TRBJ2-2
size: NA
DNA: TGTGCCACCAGTGGAACGGAGGCGAACACCGGGGAGCTGTTTTTT
CDR3: CATSGTEANTGELFF

V: TRBV29-1
D: NA
J: TRBJ1-1
size: few
DNA: TGCAGCGTTCTGGACGGAGAAGCTTTCTTT
CDR3: CSVLDGEAFF

V: TRBV20-1
D: NA
J: TRBJ1-1
size: few
DNA: TGCAGTGCTAGAGATGTCCCGACTGGGACTGAAGCTTTCTTT
CDR3: CSARDVPTGTEAFF

V: TRBV28
D: TRBD1
J: TRBJ2-5
size: many
DNA: TGTGCCAGCATCTCAGGACAGGCCTACACCGAGACCCAGTACTTC
CDR3: CASISGQAYTETQYF

V: TRBV30
D: NA
J: TRBJ1-1
size: many
DNA: TGTGCCTGGAGTGCGGGAAGCCGTTATCATTTCTTT
CDR3: CAWSAGSRYHFF

V: TRBV9
D: TRBD1
J: TRBJ2-7
size: NA
DNA: TGTGCCAGCAGCGGCCGGGACAGCTCCTACGAGCAGTACTTC
CDR3: CASSGRDSSYEQYF

V: TRBV12-3/TRBV12-4
D: TRBD1
J: TRBJ1-2
size: few
DNA: TGTGCCAGCAACAACAGGGGAAACTATGGCTACACCTTC
CDR3: CASNNRGNYGYTF

V: TRBV18
D: TRBD1
J: TRBJ2-4
size: many
DNA: TGTGCCAGCGCCCAACAGGGGGCTGGAAACATTCAGTACTTC
CDR3: CASAQQGAGNIQYF

V: TRBV7-8
D: TRBD2
J: TRBJ2-3
size: NA
DNA: TGTGCCAGCAGCTCTCTAGCGGACCAATCCACAGATACGCAGTATTTT
CDR3: CASSSLADQSTDTQYF

V: TRBV6-5
D: NA
J: TRBJ2-3
size: many
DNA: TGTGCCAACCCCGGAGCGGATTACACAGATACGCAGTATTTT
CDR3: CANPGADYTDTQYF

V: TRBV7-8
D: TRBD2
J: TRBJ2-1
size: many
DNA: TGTGCCAGCAGCCCCCGGACTAGCGGGTACAATGAGCAGTTCTTC
CDR3: CASSPRTSGYNEQFF

V: TRBV5-1
D: NA
J: TRBJ2-5
size: NA
DNA: TGCGCCAGCAGTCCAGGACAGTTACAAGAGACCCAGTACTTC
CDR3: CASSPGQLQETQYF

V: TRBV12-3/TRBV12-4
D: TRBD1
J: TRBJ1-3
size: NA
DNA: TGTGCCAGCAATCAAATCGGACAGGGGATAGGAAACACCATATATTTT
CDR3: CASNQIGQGIGNTIYF

V: TRBV18
D: TRBD2
J: TRBJ2-4
size: many
DNA: TGTGCCAGCTCACCGGGACTACTAGCCAAAAACATTCAGTACTTC
CDR3: CASSPGLLAKNIQYF

V: TRBV20-1
D: NA
J: TRBJ1-1
size: many
DNA: TGCAGTGCTAGAGGTGGCCGGGGGGTGACTGAAGCTTTCTTT
CDR3: CSARGGRGVTEAFF

V: TRBV7-9
D: NA
J: TRBJ2-2
size: NA
DNA: TGTGCCAGCAGCCTAGGGGAACCGAACACCGGGGAGCTGTTTTTT
CDR3: CASSLGEPNTGELFF

V: TRBV20-1
D: TRBD1
J: TRBJ1-4
size: many
DNA: TGCAGTGCTAGAGGAGGGACAGAGAATGAAAAACTGTTTTTT
CDR3: CSARGGTENEKLFF

V: TRBV25-1
D: NA
J: TRBJ2-3
size: few
DNA: TGTGCCAGCAGAGAGTTAGCTGGGGCCGCGGATACGCAGTATTTT
CDR3: CASRELAGAADTQYF

V: TRBV5-4
D: TRBD1
J: TRBJ2-7
size: few
DNA: TGTGCCAGCAGCCAGATACGACAGGGAACCTACGAGCAGTACTTC
CDR3: CASSQIRQGTYEQYF

V: TRBV4-3
D: NA
J: TRBJ2-6
size: few
DNA: TGCGCCAGCAGCCAGGGGGTACCGAGCTCTGGGGCCAACGTCCTGACTTTC
CDR3: CASSQGVPSSGANVLTF

V: TRBV7-3
D: TRBD2
J: TRBJ2-7
size: many
DNA: TGTGCCAGCAGCCCGAGTGCGGGAGCTTACTACGAGCAGTACTTC
CDR3: CASSPSAGAYYEQYF

V: TRBV5-4
D: NA
J: TRBJ1-1
size: many
DNA: TGTGCCAGCAGCTCTACGGGCCTTGAAGCTTTCTTT
CDR3: CASSSTGLEAFF

V: TRBV29-1
D: TRBD2
J: TRBJ2-2
size: many
DNA: TGCAGCGTTGGTCTAGCGGGAGTCACCGGGGAGCTGTTTTTT
CDR3: CSVGLAGVTGELFF

V: TRBV4-2
D: TRBD2
J: TRBJ2-5
size: many
DNA: TGTGCCAGCAGCCAGACTAGCGGGCAAAATCAAGAGACCCAGTACTTC
CDR3: CASSQTSGQNQETQYF

V: TRBV12-3/TRBV12-4
D: NA
J: TRBJ2-5
size: NA
DNA: TGTGCCAGCAGCCTCCGGGGCCTGCAAGAGACCCAGTACTTC
CDR3: CASSLRGLQETQYF

V: TRBV2
D: TRBD1
J: TRBJ2-2
size: many
DNA: TGTGCCAGCAGCAAACAGGGGTCCGGGGAGCTGTTTTTT
CDR3: CASSKQGSGELFF

V: TRBV7-2
D: NA
J: TRBJ1-5
size: many
DNA: TGTGCCAGCAGCTTAAACAGGGGCAATCAGCCCCAGCATTTT
CDR3: CASSLNRGNQPQHF